This T cell receptor (beta chain) was captured by sequencing in a study of shared clonotypes between healthy human individuals (TCRdb year 2020). Looking at the study overall: A few men and two women, aged 18 to 49 years, made up the cohort. Per donor, three plates each were used for CD4 naive and CD4 memory, two for CD8 naive, and one for CD8 memory. The study deeply sequenced blood TCR repertoires of several healthy adults to estimate repertoire size and the extent of clonotype sharing between individuals. To increase sequencing depth and limit assay-specific biases, TCR repertoire library preparation and sequencing were carried out by different laboratories using diverse techniques. Per donor, leukapheresis produced somewhere between about 0.94 and 10 billion PBMCs. What the work shows at the level of the full study, not this receptor alone: Sampling was restricted to blood, and TCR repertoires in tissue are likely to differ from TCR repertoires in blood. The genetic and exposure-history diversity represented was limited by the small number of donors. Higher generation probabilities were observed for clonotypes shared by all four sorted-subset donors than for non-shared clonotypes. When several donors were compared, the shared fraction of clonotypes was 5% to 6.5% for naive CD4, approximately 3.3% for naive CD8, 2.3% for memory CD4, and 0.35% to 0.5% for memory CD8. Even with the large sequencing depth, rarefaction of the sorted-subset datasets indicated that sequencing was incomplete. Larger estimated clonotype richness was generally found for naive subsets than for memory subsets. Based on pairwise subsampling, the degree of clonotype sharing among donors was expected to be affected by sequencing depth.

Using the deep immunoSEQ assay, multiplex PCR amplified TCR CDR3 regions from genomic DNA. Extracted genomic DNA from each cell subset was distributed evenly across all wells of several immunoSEQ 96-well plates, and each plate was treated as a replicate. For sorted subsets, 200 to 250 ng genomic DNA, equal to 30,000 to 35,000 T cell genomes, was loaded into each replicate PCR. Purified libraries were measured with a Qubit 3.0 fluorometer, size-checked on a Bioanalyzer 2100, and measured again with the KAPA Library Quantification kit. Every immunoSEQ 96-well plate was sequenced on a separate single-read 150-cycle Illumina NextSeq 550 flow cell. The published analysis was carried out like this. Because the immunoSEQ output included only junctional sequences and no quality scores, the filtering could not be the same as the filtering used for full-length reads. Sequences were annotated with PyIR, a Python wrapper for IgBLAST v1.9, using IMGT germline references to assign V/J genes and CDR3. Reads were removed for weak V/J assignments (E-value above 1e-6), missing CDR3, stop codons, out-of-frame junctions, or ambiguous translated residues. A V3J clonotype was defined by an identical inferred V gene, J gene, and CDR3 amino acid sequence. To compute the percentage overlap between repertoires, the number of shared unique clonotypes was divided by the size of the smaller repertoire. Richness of each repertoire was evaluated using RTK rarefaction, the Chao1 estimator, and Recon v2.1 estimates of unobserved clonotypes. OLGA was used to compute generation probabilities for all TCRbeta clonotypes that the gDNA method yielded from four donors. Drawn from immuneACCESS, this table holds only the in-frame rearrangements with V and J called that TCRdb kept. Clones are partly lost; checked studies trace under half to an unresolved V gene and leave the rest unexplained. V and J calls and clone size follow that table, whereas D and trimming were derived from the DNA. Across this sample there are about 1.1 million clones, with approximately 77% seen only once. The top ten clones comprise 0.89% of the sample.

The donors were healthy, HIV-negative adults with no recently reported acute infections or vaccinations. All donors were Caucasian adults living in Nashville, Tennessee, USA. CD4+ T cells were enriched by magnetic negative selection, after which naive cells were positively selected on CD45RA and the negative fraction was taken as the memory subset. After blood collection by leukapheresis, PBMCs were isolated using Ficoll-Histopaque density gradient centrifugation and then cryopreserved in the vapor phase of liquid nitrogen. Analytical flow cytometry was used to check the purity and quantity of every magnetically sorted T cell population. Genomic DNA was isolated from every sorted fraction and measured by UV absorbance on a Nanodrop 2000c. The CDR3 sequence holds 13 residues, the cysteine and phenylalanine included. Only the CDR3 region is kept as DNA, spanning 39 bases read in frame from base 1. CDR1 is given as MNHEY and CDR2 as SMNVEV, both from the germline V gene (reference sequence). A distance of 6 bases separates the germline ends of V and J, which lose 3 bases and 3 bases respectively.

Comments on this clone: Its specific antigen is unknown. The sample holds no much larger clone one base away, and base qualities are not on file.

The origin of this receptor is a man in his late teens or twenties in good health. Some clones in this sample may be carry-over from other donors' samples. The chain is assembled from TRBV27 and TRBJ2-1; the D gene identity is not certain. Specimen: memory CD4+ T cells from PBMCs. What this sample's cell subset or site label stands for: CD45RA-negative fraction. The nucleotide sequence reads as follows: TGTGCCAGCAGTTTCTGGATCTACAATGAGCAGTTCTTC. Its translation is CASSFWIYNEQFF.